The 14 T cell receptor beta chains listed next were all sequenced from one sample in a study of cytomegalovirus exposure and HLA in healthy donors (dated by TCRdb to 2017 to 2019). Library preparation was by the immunoSEQ multiplex PCR assay. A mixture of 60 forward primers for TCR Vbeta segments and 13 reverse primers for TCR Jbeta segments was used in the multiplex PCR. The clones in this table, taken by TCRdb from immuneACCESS, are in-frame only. Not every clone is retained; where verified, under half of the shortfall comes from an unresolved V gene, and the cause of the rest is unknown. Present in this sample are more than 140,000 clones, roughly 77% of which were seen just once. 2.5% to 4% of the sample is held by the ten biggest clonotypes. The sequencing input was PBMCs. The receptors were gathered from a man aged 35 to 55 in good health and CMV-seronegative.

The chain employs TRBV11-2 and TRBJ2-5; 11 nucleotides line up with TRBD1. With V trimmed by 5 bases and J by 1 base, 6 bases remained unmatched. The CDR3 spans 16 residues. CDR1 is SGHAT and CDR2 is FQNNGV in the germline V gene. CDR3 sequence: CASSLQDRGRQETQYF. CDR3 in DNA: TGTGCCAGCAGCCTCCAGGACAGGGGGCGCCAAGAGACCCAGTACTTC.

The chain carries TRBV4-1 and TRBJ1-1; TRBD1 aligns across 9 bases. The CDR3 contains 19 residues. The V and J ends lost 1 base and 8 bases, in that order; junction bases with no gene match: 20. CDR1 is MGHRA and CDR2 is YSYEKL in the germline V gene. The DNA for the CDR3 is TGCGCCAGCAGCCAAGCGCTGGGGACAGGGTGGGTGTTTGCGCCAGAAGCTTTCTTT. It codes for CASSQALGTGWVFAPEAFF.

CDR3 region: CASSSTGTSSLTDTQYF. The DNA for the CDR3 is TGCGCCAGCAGCAGTACCGGGACTAGCTCTTTGACAGATACGCAGTATTTT. The V gene is TRBV5-1, the J gene TRBJ2-3, with 9 positions matching TRBD2. There are 17 residues in the CDR3. Germline V CDR1 and CDR2: SGHRS, YFSETQ. V lost 4 bases, J lost 3 bases, and 12 bases stayed unmatched.

This clone has a single count. V usage is TRBV14 and J usage is TRBJ2-7; 7 positions agree with TRBD2. The germline V gene has CDR1 SGHDN and CDR2 FVKESK. J gave up 3 bases and V 1 base, and 0 bases lay outside the gene matches. This CDR3 has 13 residues. The CDR3 sequence: CASSQGGGYEQYF. The CDR3 nucleotides read TGTGCCAGCAGCCAAGGGGGGGGCTACGAGCAGTACTTC.

This chain joins TRBV4-1 and TRBJ2-5, with 9 bases fitting TRBD2. V shed 2 bases and J 4 bases; nucleotides not matched to a gene: 5. Germline CDR1 reads MGHRA; CDR2 reads YSYEKL. The CDR3 runs 15 residues. CDR3 in DNA: TGCGCCAGCAGCCAATGGGCGGGGGGGGCAGAGACCCAGTACTTC. This gives the protein CASSQWAGGAETQYF.

This clone turned up a few times. The chain uses TRBV9 and TRBJ2-5; TRBD1 matches at 11 bases. CDR1 is SGDLS, CDR2 YYNGEE, per germline. This CDR3 has 16 amino acids. The ends lost 3 bases at V and 4 bases at J; junction bases unmatched: 8. CDR3 sequence reads: CASSARTGGNGETQYF. In DNA, the CDR3 is TGTGCCAGCAGCGCCAGGACAGGGGGCAACGGAGAGACCCAGTACTTC.

The gene calls are TRBV28 and TRBJ1-5; perhaps TRBD1 as D (6 bases). The ends were cut back, 5 bases at V and 1 base at J, with 12 bases in the middle. Germline lookup yields CDR1 MDHEN and CDR2 SYDVKM. The CDR3 spans 15 residues. The CDR3 DNA is TGTGCCAGCAGTCGAGGGGGAACCAGCAATCAGCCCCAGCATTTT. It yields the protein CASSRGGTSNQPQHF. Using reference TRBV28 and TRBJ1-5 for the parts outside the CDR3, the full variable domain is DVKVTQSSRYLVKRTGEKVFLECVQDMDHENMFWYRQDPGLGLRLIYFSYDVKMKEKGDIPEGYSVSREKKERFSLILESASTNQTSMYLCASSRGGTSNQPQHFGDGTRLSIL.

The chain has TRBV19 and TRBJ1-2; TRBD1 matches 8 bases. The germline V gene encodes CDR1 LNHDA and CDR2 SQIVND (reference sequence). Trimming cost V 5 bases and J 0 bases; bases outside gene matches: 11. The CDR3 totals 17 residues. In DNA form, the CDR3 reads TGTGCCAGTAGTGCACCCCGGGACAGGTTCACTAACTATGGCTACACCTTC. This codes for CASSAPRDRFTNYGYTF.

This clone was counted once. The chain is built from TRBV11-2 and TRBJ2-7; D possibly corresponds to TRBD2 (6 bases). The CDR3 length is 15 residues. In germline, CDR1 is SGHAT, CDR2 FQNNGV. Trimming shortened V by 2 bases and J by 6 bases, and 17 bases separated the two germline ends. The CDR3 region has the DNA TGTGCCAGCAGCTTATGGGCAGGGAGGAACTCCGAGCAGTACTTC. Translated: CASSLWAGRNSEQYF.

This clone appeared a few times. The chain joins TRBV7-8 to TRBJ1-1; D is ambiguous. Per germline, CDR1 SGHVS and CDR2 FQNEAQ. This CDR3 has 13 amino acids. Trimming stripped 3 bases from V and 1 base from J, with 6 bases between. CDR3 nucleotide sequence: TGTGCCAGCAGCTTGAGACAGAACACTGAAGCTTTCTTT. This codes for CASSLRQNTEAFF.

This chain links TRBV6-6 with TRBJ2-1; 12 positions agree with TRBD2. Germline V gene data show CDR1 as MNHNY and CDR2 as SVGAGI (reference sequence). V lost 0 bases, J lost 11 bases, and 2 bases stayed unmatched. This CDR3 contains 14 residues. CDR3 sequence reads: CASSYSLAGGQQFF. The CDR3 region has the DNA TGTGCCAGCAGTTACTCACTAGCGGGGGGCCAGCAGTTCTTC.

This clone was detected only once. At one end, the junction sequence differs from germline, possibly due to a read error. The sample holds other DNA sequences that translate to the same CDR3. The J gene is TRBJ1-2, the V gene TRBV15; TRBD1 might be the D (6 bases). Germline V gene data show CDR1 as LNHNV and CDR2 as YYDKDF (reference sequence). This CDR3 contains 15 residues. The CDR3 here is CATSRDLGTSYGYTF. The DNA for the CDR3 is TGTGCCACCAGCAGAGATTTGGGGACAAGCTATGGTTACACCTTC.

The chain employs TRBV19 and TRBJ2-4, with 14 positions matching TRBD2. This CDR3 has 15 residues. V lost 6 bases, J lost 8 bases, and 6 bases stayed unmatched. Germline assignment: CDR1 LNHDA and CDR2 SQIVND (reference sequence). CDR3 residues: CASRGTSGGRDIQYF. For the CDR3, the DNA is TGTGCCAGTAGGGGGACTAGCGGGGGTAGGGACATTCAGTACTTC.

This chain links TRBV5-1 with TRBJ2-7; D may be TRBD2 (6 bases). The V gene lost 1 base and the J gene lost 2 bases, with 10 bases spanning the gap. The CDR3 covers 14 residues. Looked up from germline, CDR1 is SGHRS and CDR2 is YFSETQ. Here the CDR3 DNA reads TGCGCCAGCAGCTTGTCGGGGGATACCTACGAGCAGTACTTC. Residues: CASSLSGDTYEQYF.